This T cell receptor beta chain was recovered during a study of T-cell memory formation after mild COVID-19. TCRdb analysed the 5' RACE reads with MiXCR anew, one entry per CDR3 protein. The repertoire holds 90,000 to 130,000 distinct CDR3 sequences, with roughly a sixth as singletons. This clonotype has just a few counts. The CDR3 has 16 amino acids. CDR1 is SGHVS, CDR2 FQNEAQ, per germline. V lost 5 bases to trimming and J lost 4 bases, with 18 bases between them. Input material: PBMCs or a T cell subset sorted from them (not recorded which). The chain links TRBV7-8 to TRBJ1-5; D perhaps matches TRBD1 (6 bases). This TCR was sampled from a man aged 18 to 30 who had mild COVID-19 (a few samples of this study predate the infection). Cell type and time point are not known. CDR3 sequence: CASSPPPRQGNQPQHF. CDR3 coding DNA: TGTGCCAGCAGCCCGCCGCCCCGTCAGGGGAATCAGCCCCAGCATTTT.